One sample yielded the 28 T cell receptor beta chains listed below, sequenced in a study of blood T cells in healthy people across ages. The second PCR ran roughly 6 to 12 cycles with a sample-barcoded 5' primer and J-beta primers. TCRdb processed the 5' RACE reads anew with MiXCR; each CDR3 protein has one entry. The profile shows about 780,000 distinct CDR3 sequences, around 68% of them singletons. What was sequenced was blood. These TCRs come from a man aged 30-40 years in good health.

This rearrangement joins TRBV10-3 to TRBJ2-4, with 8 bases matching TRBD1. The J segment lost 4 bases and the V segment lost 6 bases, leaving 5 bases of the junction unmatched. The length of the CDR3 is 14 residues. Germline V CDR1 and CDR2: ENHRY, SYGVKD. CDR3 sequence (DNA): TGTGCCATCAGCCGACAGGGGCGAAAAAACATTCAGTACTTC. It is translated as CAISRQGRKNIQYF.

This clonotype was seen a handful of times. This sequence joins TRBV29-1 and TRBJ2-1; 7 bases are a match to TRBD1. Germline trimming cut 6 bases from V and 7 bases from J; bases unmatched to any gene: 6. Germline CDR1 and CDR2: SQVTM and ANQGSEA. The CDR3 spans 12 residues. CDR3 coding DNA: TGCAGCGTCCTGGACAGGAAGAATGAGCAGTTCTTC. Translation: CSVLDRKNEQFF.

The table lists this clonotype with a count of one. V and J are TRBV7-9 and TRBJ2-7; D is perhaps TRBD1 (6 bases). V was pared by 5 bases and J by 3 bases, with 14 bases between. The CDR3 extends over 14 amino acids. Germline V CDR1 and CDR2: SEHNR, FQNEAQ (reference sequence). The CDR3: CASSGTTKDYEQYF. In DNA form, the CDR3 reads TGTGCCAGCAGCGGGACAACAAAGGACTACGAGCAGTACTTC.

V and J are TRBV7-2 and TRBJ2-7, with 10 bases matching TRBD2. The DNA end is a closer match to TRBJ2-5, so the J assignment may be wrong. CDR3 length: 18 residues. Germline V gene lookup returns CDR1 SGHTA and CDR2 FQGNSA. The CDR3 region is CASSLEASGGIHGGTQYF. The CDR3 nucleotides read TGTGCCAGCAGCTTAGAGGCTAGCGGGGGCATACATGGGGGGACCCAGTACTTC.

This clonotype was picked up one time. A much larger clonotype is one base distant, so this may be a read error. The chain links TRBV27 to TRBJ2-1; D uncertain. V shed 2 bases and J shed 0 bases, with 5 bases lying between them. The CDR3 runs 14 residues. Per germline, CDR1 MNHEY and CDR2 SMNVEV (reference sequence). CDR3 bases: TGTGCCAGCAGTTTAGGGTTCTCCTACAATGAGCAGTTCTTC. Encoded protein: CASSLGFSYNEQFF.

The CDR3, as DNA: TGTGCCAGCACCTCTTCGTGGGGAAGCCGGGAGACCCAGTACTTC. The encoded protein is CASTSSWGSRETQYF. The rearrangement uses TRBV6-5 and TRBJ2-5; D is ambiguous. The CDR3 covers 15 residues. Germline loops: CDR1 MNHEY, CDR2 SVGAGI. Trimming left V 7 bases short and J 5 bases short, with 20 bases between.

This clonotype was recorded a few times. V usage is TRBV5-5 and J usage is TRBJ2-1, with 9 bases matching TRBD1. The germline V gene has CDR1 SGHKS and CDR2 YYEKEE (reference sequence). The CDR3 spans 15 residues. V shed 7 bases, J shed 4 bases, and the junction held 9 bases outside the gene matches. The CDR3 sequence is CASDRTGEGYNEQFF. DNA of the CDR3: TGTGCCAGCGACAGGACAGGGGAGGGGTACAATGAGCAGTTCTTC.

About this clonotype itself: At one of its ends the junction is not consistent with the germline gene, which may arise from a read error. CDR3 amino acids: CTSSQWGAQETQYF. CDR3 DNA: TGCACCAGCAGCCAATGGGGGGCCCAAGAGACCCAGTACTTC. The J gene is TRBJ2-5, the V gene TRBV4-1, with D possibly being TRBD1 or TRBD2 (6 bases each). The CDR3 extends over 14 amino acids. Germline loops: CDR1 MGHRA, CDR2 YSYEKL.

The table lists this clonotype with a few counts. CDR3 sequence reads: CATSRDRGSGNTIYF. As DNA, the CDR3 is TGTGCCACCAGCAGAGATCGCGGCTCTGGAAACACCATATATTTT. V gene TRBV15 combines with J gene TRBJ1-3; no firm D call. This CDR3 contains 15 residues. The germline CDR1 and CDR2 sequences are LNHNV and YYDKDF (reference sequence). The ends were cut back, 0 bases at V and 0 bases at J, with 6 bases in the middle.

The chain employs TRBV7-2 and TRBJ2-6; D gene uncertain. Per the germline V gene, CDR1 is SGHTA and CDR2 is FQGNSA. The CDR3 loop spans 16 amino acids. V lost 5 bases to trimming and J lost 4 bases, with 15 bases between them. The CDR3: CASSRQSGPGANVLTF. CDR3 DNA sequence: TGTGCCAGCAGCCGGCAGTCGGGTCCCGGGGCCAACGTCCTGACTTTC.

The CDR3 bases are TGCAGTGCTAGACCAATTGGACTGTTCTTTGAGACCCAGTACTTC. Protein: CSARPIGLFFETQYF. The chain links TRBV20-1 to TRBJ2-5; possibly TRBD2 for D (5 bases). Germline CDR1 DFQATT, CDR2 SNEGSKA (reference sequence). Between the trimmed V and J ends, which lost 2 bases and 5 bases, there was a span of 18 bases. This CDR3 has 15 residues.

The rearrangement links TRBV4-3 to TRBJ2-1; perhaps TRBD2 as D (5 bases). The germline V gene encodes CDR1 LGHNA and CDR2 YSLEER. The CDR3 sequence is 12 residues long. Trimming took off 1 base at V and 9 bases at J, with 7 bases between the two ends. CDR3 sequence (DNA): TGCGCCAGCAGCCAAGGGACTGGTGAGCAGTTCTTC. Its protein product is CASSQGTGEQFF.

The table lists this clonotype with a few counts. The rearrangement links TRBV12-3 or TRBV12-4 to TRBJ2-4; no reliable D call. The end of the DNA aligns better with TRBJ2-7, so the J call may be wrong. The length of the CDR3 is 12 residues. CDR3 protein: CASSFRLGEQYF. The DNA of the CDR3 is TGTGCCAGCAGTTTCCGCTTGGGCGAGCAGTACTTC.

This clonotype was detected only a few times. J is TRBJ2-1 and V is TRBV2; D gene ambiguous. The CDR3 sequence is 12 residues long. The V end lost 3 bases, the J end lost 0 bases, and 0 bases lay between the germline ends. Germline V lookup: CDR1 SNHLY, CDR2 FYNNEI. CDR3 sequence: CASSDSYNEQFF. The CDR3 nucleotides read TGTGCCAGCAGTGACTCCTACAATGAGCAGTTCTTC.

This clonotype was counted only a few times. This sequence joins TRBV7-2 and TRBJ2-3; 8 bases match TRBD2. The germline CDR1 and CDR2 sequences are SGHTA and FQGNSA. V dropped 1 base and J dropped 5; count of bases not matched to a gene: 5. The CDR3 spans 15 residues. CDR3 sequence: CASSLDGTSRDTQYF. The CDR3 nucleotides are TGTGCCAGCAGCTTAGATGGGACTAGTAGAGATACGCAGTATTTT.

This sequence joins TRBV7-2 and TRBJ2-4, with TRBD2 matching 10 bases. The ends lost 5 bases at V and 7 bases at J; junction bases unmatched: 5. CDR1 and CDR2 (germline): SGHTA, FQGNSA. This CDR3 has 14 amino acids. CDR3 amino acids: CASSPLGLANIQYF. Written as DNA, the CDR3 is TGTGCCAGCAGCCCTTTGGGACTAGCGAACATTCAGTACTTC. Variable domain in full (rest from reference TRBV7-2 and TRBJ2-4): GAGVSQSPSNKVTEKGKDVELRCDPISGHTALYWYRQSLGQGLEFLIYFQGNSAPDKSGLPSDRFSAERTGGSVSTLTIQRTQQEDSAVYLCASSPLGLANIQYFGAGTRLSVL.

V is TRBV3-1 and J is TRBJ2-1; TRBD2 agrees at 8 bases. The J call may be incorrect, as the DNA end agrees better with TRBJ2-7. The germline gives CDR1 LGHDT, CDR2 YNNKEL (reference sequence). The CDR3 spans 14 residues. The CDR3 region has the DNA TGTGCCAGCAGCCAAACGGGAGGGTCGCGGGAGCAGTACTTC. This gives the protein CASSQTGGSREQYF.

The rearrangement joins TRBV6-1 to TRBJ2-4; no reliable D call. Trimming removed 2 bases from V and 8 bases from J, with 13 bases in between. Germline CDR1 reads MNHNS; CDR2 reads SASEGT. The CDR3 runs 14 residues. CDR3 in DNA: TGTGCCAGCAGTGAAATGCCCACTGCGGACATTCAGTACTTC. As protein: CASSEMPTADIQYF.

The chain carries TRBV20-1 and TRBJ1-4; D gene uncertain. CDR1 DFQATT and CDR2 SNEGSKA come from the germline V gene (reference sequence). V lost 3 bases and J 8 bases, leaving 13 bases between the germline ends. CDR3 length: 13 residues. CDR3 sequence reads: CSARVPDGEKLFF. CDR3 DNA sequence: TGCAGTGCTAGGGTTCCAGATGGGGAAAAACTGTTTTTT.

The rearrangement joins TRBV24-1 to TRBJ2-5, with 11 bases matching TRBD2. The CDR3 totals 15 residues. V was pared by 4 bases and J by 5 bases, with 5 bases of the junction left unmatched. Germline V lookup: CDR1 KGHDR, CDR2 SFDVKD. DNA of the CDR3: TGTGCCACCAGTGAAATAGCGGGGGGGCCTGAGACCCAGTACTTC. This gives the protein CATSEIAGGPETQYF.

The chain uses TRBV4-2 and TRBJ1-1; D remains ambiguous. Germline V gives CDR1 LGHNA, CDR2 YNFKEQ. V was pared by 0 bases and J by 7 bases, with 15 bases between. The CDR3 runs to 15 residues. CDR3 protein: CASSQDDQSHSEAFF. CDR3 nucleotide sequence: TGTGCCAGCAGCCAAGATGACCAGTCCCACAGTGAAGCTTTCTTT.

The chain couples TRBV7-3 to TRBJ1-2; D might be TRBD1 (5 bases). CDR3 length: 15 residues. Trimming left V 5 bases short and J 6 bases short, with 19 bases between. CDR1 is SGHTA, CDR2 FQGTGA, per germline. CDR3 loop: CASSANAGTPNGYTF. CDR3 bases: TGTGCCAGCAGCGCAAATGCCGGGACGCCCAATGGCTACACCTTC.

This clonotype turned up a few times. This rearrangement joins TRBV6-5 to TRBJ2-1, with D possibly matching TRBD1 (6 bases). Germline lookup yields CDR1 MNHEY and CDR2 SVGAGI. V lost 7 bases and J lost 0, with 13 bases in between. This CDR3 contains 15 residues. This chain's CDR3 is CASNTGTTSYNEQFF. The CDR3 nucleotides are TGTGCCAGCAATACCGGGACAACCTCCTACAATGAGCAGTTCTTC.

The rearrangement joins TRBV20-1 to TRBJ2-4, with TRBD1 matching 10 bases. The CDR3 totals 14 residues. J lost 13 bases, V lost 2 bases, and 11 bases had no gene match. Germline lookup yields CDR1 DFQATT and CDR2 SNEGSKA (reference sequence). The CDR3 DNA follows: TGCAGTGCTAGAAGGGACAGGGGTTGGGGGGAGCAGTACTTC. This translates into CSARRDRGWGEQYF.

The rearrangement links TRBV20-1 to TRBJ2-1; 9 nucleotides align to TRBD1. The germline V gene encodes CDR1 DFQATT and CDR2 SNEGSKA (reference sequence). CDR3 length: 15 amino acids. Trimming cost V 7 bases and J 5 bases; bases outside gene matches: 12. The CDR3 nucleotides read TGCAGTGACTCAGAACAGGGGGCCTCTAACAATGAGCAGTTCTTC. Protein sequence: CSDSEQGASNNEQFF.

CDR3 residues: CASRERRDSANYGYTF. DNA for the CDR3: TGTGCCAGCAGGGAACGTAGGGACTCCGCTAACTATGGCTACACCTTC. V gene TRBV6-1 combines with J gene TRBJ1-2; the D gene is possibly TRBD1 (5 bases). The CDR3 sequence is 16 residues long. Germline V lookup: CDR1 MNHNS, CDR2 SASEGT. Trimming cost V 6 bases and J 0 bases, with 17 bases left between them.

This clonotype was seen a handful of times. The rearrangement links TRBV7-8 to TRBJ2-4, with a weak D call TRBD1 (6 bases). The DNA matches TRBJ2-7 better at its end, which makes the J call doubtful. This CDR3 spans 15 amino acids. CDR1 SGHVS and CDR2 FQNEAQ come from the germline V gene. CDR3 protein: CASSLEAGGAYEQYF. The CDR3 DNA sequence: TGTGCCAGCAGCTTAGAAGCTGGGGGCGCATACGAGCAGTACTTC.

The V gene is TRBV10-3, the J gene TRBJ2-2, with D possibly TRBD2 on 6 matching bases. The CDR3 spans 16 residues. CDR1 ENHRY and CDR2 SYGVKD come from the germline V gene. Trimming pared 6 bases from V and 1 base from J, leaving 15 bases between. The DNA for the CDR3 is TGTGCCATCAGACGAGACCTAGCGAGGAACACCGGGGAGCTGTTTTTT. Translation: CAIRRDLARNTGELFF.